This T cell receptor beta chain appears in the sequencing data of a study of control samples from healthy donors and cancer patients. The CDR3 length is 14 residues. With 2 bases removed from V and 3 bases from J, the gap between germline ends came to 9 bases. Per germline, CDR1 KGHSH and CDR2 LQKENI. Measured with immunoSEQ multiplex PCR; TCRdb has only the in-frame clones, and not every one. This table has around 130,000 clones, about 88% appearing once. Specimen: blood. This chain uses TRBV18 with TRBJ2-3, with a possible D match to TRBD2 (6 bases). The sequence was collected from a man between 50 and 59 years old in good health. CDR3 in DNA: TGTGCCAGCTCACCAGGGCGGGGTACAGATACGCAGTATTTT. Its translation: CASSPGRGTDTQYF. The full variable domain, with the rest looked up from reference TRBV18 and TRBJ2-3, is NAGVMQNPRHLVRRRGQEARLRCSPMKGHSHVYWYRQLPEEGLKFMVYLQKENIIDESGMPKERFSAEFPKEGPSILRIQQVVRGDSAAYFCASSPGRGTDTQYFGPGTRLTVL.